The next 14 T cell receptor beta chains were all read from a single sample in a study of blood T cell repertoires in COVID-19. Using immunoSEQ multiplex PCR, the repertoire was profiled, and TCRdb retains in-frame clones only, with some absent. The table shows some 130,000 clones, with just over 75% occurring only once. Sequenced material: peripheral blood. These receptors were collected from a human donor in a cohort sampled during active COVID-19.

This rearrangement joins TRBV10-3 to TRBJ2-3; the match to TRBD2 covers 14 bases. The ends lost 2 bases at V and 6 bases at J; junction bases unmatched: 4. Germline-derived CDR1 and CDR2 are ENHRY and SYGVKD. This CDR3 has 16 residues. This CDR3 is CAISEGTSGGVDTQYF. CDR3 bases: TGTGCCATCAGTGAGGGGACTAGCGGGGGAGTGGATACGCAGTATTTT.

The gene calls are TRBV19 and TRBJ1-1; TRBD1 matches at 9 bases. Germline loops: CDR1 LNHDA, CDR2 SQIVND (reference sequence). Germline trimming cut 8 bases from V and 7 bases from J; bases unmatched to any gene: 14. There are 15 residues in the CDR3. The CDR3 here is CASEEQTGTGFEAFF. The CDR3 nucleotides are TGTGCCAGTGAAGAACAAACCGGGACAGGGTTTGAAGCTTTCTTT.

In this sample, this clone turned up once. This chain joins TRBV6-1 and TRBJ2-7, with D perhaps matching TRBD1 (6 bases). Germline CDR1 MNHNS, CDR2 SASEGT. The CDR3 is 15 residues long. The ends were cut back, 1 base at V and 2 bases at J, with 12 bases in the middle. The CDR3 coding sequence is TGTGCCAGCAGTGAAGACAGGGCCTCAACCTACGAGCAGTACTTC. Protein: CASSEDRASTYEQYF.

This sequence joins TRBV5-1 and TRBJ2-1; possibly TRBD1 for D (6 bases). The CDR3 spans 13 residues. The germline V gene encodes CDR1 SGHRS and CDR2 YFSETQ. Trimming took 4 bases from V and 10 from J, leaving 15 bases between them. CDR3 in DNA: TGCGCCAGCAGCCTCAGGGGAACCCAAGAGCAGTTCTTC. Protein product: CASSLRGTQEQFF. The whole variable domain, remainder taken from reference TRBV5-1 and TRBJ2-1, is KAGVTQTPRYLIKTRGQQVTLSCSPISGHRSVSWYQQTPGQGLQFLFEYFSETQRNKGNFPGRFSGRQFSNSRSEMNVSTLELGDSALYLCASSLRGTQEQFFGPGTRLTVL.

V and J are TRBV29-1 and TRBJ2-7; TRBD2 aligns across 13 bases. The CDR3 extends over 13 amino acids. CDR1 and CDR2 from the germline V gene are SQVTM and ANQGSEA. J was trimmed by 6 bases and V by 7 bases; bases with no gene match: 6. DNA for the CDR3: TGCAGCGCCCCGGGACTAGCGGGGAGCGAGCAGTACTTC. This codes for CSAPGLAGSEQYF.

This clone was counted at least ten times. The chain uses TRBV2 and TRBJ2-1; tentatively, D is TRBD2 (5 bases). Germline assignment: CDR1 SNHLY and CDR2 FYNNEI. The CDR3 is 15 amino acids. V was cut by 5 bases and J by 4 bases, with 15 bases left in between. Here the CDR3 reads CASSSDHGVYNEQFF. The CDR3 nucleotides read TGTGCCAGCAGTTCGGATCACGGGGTTTACAATGAGCAGTTCTTC.

This chain connects TRBV5-6 to TRBJ2-7, with a tentative D call TRBD1 (6 bases). Looked up from germline, CDR1 is SGHDT and CDR2 is YYEEEE. Trimming left V 0 bases short and J 5 bases short, with 18 bases between. CDR3 length: 16 residues. The CDR3 region is CASSLGGLTGINEQYF. DNA for the CDR3: TGTGCCAGCAGCTTGGGGGGGTTAACAGGGATTAACGAGCAGTACTTC.

Here the CDR3 DNA reads TGTGCCAGCAGTGACATAGGGACAGGGGGTGGCAATGAGCAGTTCTTC. This encodes CASSDIGTGGGNEQFF. The chain carries TRBV2 and TRBJ2-1, with 11 nucleotides matching TRBD1. The CDR3 totals 16 residues. From germline, CDR1 is SNHLY and CDR2 FYNNEI. The ends lost 3 bases at V and 6 bases at J; junction bases unmatched: 7.

In this sample, this clone turned up once. This rearrangement joins TRBV3-1 (or the pseudogene TRBV3-2) to TRBJ1-1; the match to TRBD1 covers 8 bases. Trimming at V came to 4 bases and at J to 5 bases, leaving 9 bases not matched to a gene. The V gene's germline CDR1 is LGHDT and CDR2 YNNKEL (reference sequence). The CDR3 covers 15 residues. The CDR3 loop reads CASSPTGATSTEAFF. The CDR3 DNA is TGTGCCAGCAGCCCGACAGGGGCGACTTCTACTGAAGCTTTCTTT.

V and J are TRBV19 and TRBJ1-2; no definite D call. Germline values: CDR1 LNHDA, CDR2 SQIVND (reference sequence). Deletions cut 6 bases from V and 1 base from J, with 15 bases between. The CDR3 is made up of 15 amino acids. The CDR3 loop is CASRTGVSGNYGYTF. CDR3 DNA: TGTGCCAGTAGGACCGGAGTAAGTGGTAACTATGGCTACACCTTC.

The V call is TRBV6-5, the J call TRBJ2-1, with 10 bases fitting TRBD1. CDR1 MNHEY and CDR2 SVGAGI come from the germline V gene. CDR3 length: 14 amino acids. V lost 5 bases to trimming and J lost 5 bases; unmatched junction nucleotides: 3. CDR3 sequence: CASSPGQGNNEQFF. In DNA, the CDR3 is TGTGCCAGCAGTCCGGGACAGGGGAACAATGAGCAGTTCTTC.

The chain links TRBV6-4 to TRBJ1-1; weak D call: TRBD1 (6 bases). This CDR3 region has 15 residues. With 4 bases removed from V and 3 bases from J, the gap between germline ends came to 15 bases. Germline lookup yields CDR1 MRHNA and CDR2 SNTAGT. CDR3 region: CASSGGSGADTEAFF. Written as DNA, the CDR3 is TGTGCCAGCAGTGGGGGATCAGGGGCGGACACTGAAGCTTTCTTT.

The J gene is TRBJ2-3, the V gene TRBV3-1 (or the pseudogene TRBV3-2); a possible D gene is TRBD2 (7 bases). The CDR3 covers 14 residues. V shed 4 bases and J shed 4 bases, with 12 bases lying between them. Germline V lookup: CDR1 LGHDT, CDR2 YNNKEL (reference sequence). The CDR3 loop is CASSRGGRADTQYF. The CDR3 DNA reads TGTGCCAGCAGCCGGGGGGGCAGAGCAGATACGCAGTATTTT.

This clone was observed once. The rearrangement uses TRBV6-5 and TRBJ2-1; 9 nucleotides align to TRBD1. The CDR3 length is 15 residues. The germline V gene has CDR1 MNHEY and CDR2 SVGAGI. V lost 6 bases and J lost 8; bases outside the gene matches: 11. The CDR3 protein is CASSLGTGSWDEQFF. CDR3 in DNA: TGTGCCAGCAGCCTCGGGACAGGGTCGTGGGATGAGCAGTTCTTC.